What follows is one TCR beta chain and its context. Its antigen target is currently unknown. No much larger clonotype is one base removed from it; base qualities were not supplied. Patients with autoimmune disease history or receiving systemic immunosuppression were excluded from the trial. In every dose cohort, peripheral blood was drawn for TCR sequencing at baseline, cycle 4 day 1, and cycle 7 day 1. Samples were obtained from an open-label, multicenter, first-in-human phase I dose-escalation trial of ivuxolimab. The trial enrolled adults with locally advanced or metastatic head and neck squamous cell, hepatocellular, melanoma or renal cell carcinoma. Before TCR sequencing, CD4+ T cells and CD8+ T cells were sorted from peripheral blood as separate populations. The record originates from a study of OX40 agonist ivuxolimab in advanced cancers. Background for the entire study: The costimulatory receptor OX40 (CD134) was targeted by ivuxolimab, a fully human IgG2 agonistic monoclonal antibody. Intravenous ivuxolimab was administered to patients every 2 weeks at six dose levels: 0.01, 0.1, 0.3, 1.5, 3 and 10 mg/kg. Among the approximately 54 dose-escalation patients, around 20 had hepatocellular carcinoma, about 15 melanoma, 9 renal cell carcinoma and 9 head and neck cancer. A male proportion of 82.7% and a mean age of roughly 55 years, ranging from about 20 to 85, were recorded for the dose-escalation cohort. Prior anti-PD-1, anti-PD-L1 or anti-CTLA-4 therapy was permitted, and 40% of dose-escalation patients had received checkpoint inhibitors. Partial responses occurred in three dose-escalation patients: two with cutaneous melanoma and one with hepatocellular carcinoma. The point of sequencing TCRbeta in the periphery was to test whether ivuxolimab changed TCR sequence diversity and drove clonal T-cell expansion. The paper covers the monotherapy dose-escalation part of the phase I ivuxolimab trial, which included N ≈ 54 patients. The research as a whole found: After ivuxolimab, expanded clones were on average more numerous among CD8+ T cells than among CD4+ T cells. Antigen specificity was not determined for the clonally expanded peripheral T cells. Low levels of normalized T-cell clonal expansion were also seen in some patients who did not respond. At doses of 0.1 to 3.0 mg/kg, clonal expansion of both CD4+ and CD8+ blood T cells was observed from baseline to week 6. In the 0.1-3.0 mg/kg groups, partial responders had among the lowest normalized peripheral clonal expansion, particularly in CD8+ T cells.

Genomic DNA was isolated from the sorted cells so that the TCRbeta CDR3 region could be sequenced. TCRbeta CDR3 regions were sequenced using the immunoSEQ Assay. TCRdb's version of the immuneACCESS table is confined to in-frame rearrangements and falls short of the full clone set. An unresolved V gene accounts for under half of the shortfall where checked; the remainder is of unknown origin. Here the sample has more than 70,000 clones; roughly nine tenths occur a single time. Approximately 10% of the sample lies in the top ten. Looking up the germline V gene (reference sequence) yields CDR1 SGHNT and CDR2 YYREEE. The CDR3 starts with the cysteine, ends with the phenylalanine, and has 15 residues. The read is trimmed to its CDR3 DNA, 45 bases read in frame from base 1. V is pared back by 4 bases and J by 2 bases, with 14 bases lying between the germline termini.

This clonotype originated in an adult with an advanced solid tumor such as melanoma, head and neck, liver or kidney cancer. This sequence uses TRBV5-4 and TRBJ2-3; TRBD2 might be the D gene, on 5 matching bases. The specimen comprised CD4+ or CD8+ T cells sorted from blood, sampled in a trial of the OX40 agonist ivuxolimab. The CDR3 reads as follows: CASSQGRANTDTQYF. In nucleotides, the sequence is TGTGCCAGCAGCCAAGGGAGAGCTAACACAGATACGCAGTATTTT.